The clone carrying this T cell receptor beta chain has only one observation. Its antigen is undetermined. The data belong to a study of Ad26.COV2.S vaccination and SARS-CoV-2 variants. Findings and caveats of the study: Vaccine and placebo groups showed comparable non-spike TCR breadth. Higher spike-specific TCR breadth was found in vaccine recipients than in placebo recipients.

Method: immunoSEQ multiplex PCR; TCRdb's copy keeps in-frame clones and lacks some. The sample carries more than 300,000 clones, more than 70% recorded once. Germline assignment: CDR1 LNHDA and CDR2 SQIVND (reference sequence). J lost 3 bases, V lost 4 bases, and 2 bases had no gene match. The CDR3 length is 13 residues. Treatment defined: approximately 18 received Ad26.COV2.S at low or high dose, single or two shots; about 5 received placebo; per-sample allocation not given. Sampling occurred on day 63 after the first vaccine or placebo injection. The vaccine antigen was prefusion-stabilized Wuhan SARS-CoV-2 spike.

The chain is built from TRBV19 and TRBJ1-2; TRBD1 aligns across 7 bases. Here the sequenced sample was peripheral blood, taken in a trial of Ad26.COV2.S vaccine versus placebo. The clonotype originates from a person between 18 and 60 years old who received the Ad26.COV2.S COVID-19 vaccine or a placebo. As DNA, the CDR3 is TGTGCCAGTAGTACGGGACAGTACTATGGCTACACCTTC. Translating it yields CASSTGQYYGYTF. The full variable domain, in which reference TRBV19 and TRBJ1-2 provide the parts outside the CDR3, is DGGITQSPKYLFRKEGQNVTLSCEQNLNHDAMYWYRQDPGQGLRLIYYSQIVNDFQKGDIAEGYSVSREKKESFPLTVTSAQKNPTAFYLCASSTGQYYGYTFGSGTRLTVV.